Sequencing of this TCR beta chain was carried out in a study of blood T cell repertoires in COVID-19. Study-level information: Sites in the United States, Italy and Spain provided acute and convalescent COVID-19 samples. T cells, B-cell-depleted T cells, or PBMCs provided the cDNA or gDNA that served as material.

Original data processing: Amplification from reference gene primers served as the basis for estimated nucleated cell counts. The data were produced by immunoSEQ multiplex PCR, yet TCRdb's version contains in-frame clones alone and is incomplete. The DNA gave D and trimming, while V, J and clone size come from that table. The sample shows roughly 100,000 clones, approximately 80% of them seen only once. The CDR3 has 12 residues. The germline V gene has CDR1 DFQATT and CDR2 SNEGSKA (reference sequence). V lost 3 bases and J lost 5, with 10 bases in between. The source is a woman older than 75 with acute or convalescent COVID-19. This rearrangement joins TRBV20-1 to TRBJ2-5; the D gene is possibly TRBD2 (5 bases). The sequenced material came from peripheral blood. The CDR3 DNA reads as TGCAGTGCTAGTAGGACTCATGAGACCCAGTACTTC. Protein product: CSASRTHETQYF.